This T cell receptor (beta chain) was captured by sequencing in a study of CXCR3-negative and CXCR3-positive naive CD8 T cells. General observations from the study: TRB CDR3s were more hydrophobic in CXCR3-positive than in CXCR3-negative naive cells. TRBV-TRBJ usage matched between naive CXCR3-negative and CXCR3-positive cells but not between memory cells.

Of note for this clonotype: Its target is not known.

A CD45RO-CCR7+CD27+CD95- profile was what naive CD8+ T cells displayed. Germline CDR1 and CDR2: SNHLY and FYNNEI. The CDR3 consists of 16 residues. Carrying UMI labels, the TRB cDNA libraries were prepared through 5' RACE. After re-calling the 5' RACE reads, TCRdb lists one entry per CDR3 protein, DNA absent. The sample table sets out around 110,000 distinct CDR3 sequences. The clonotype originates from a human donor in good health. Some clones in this sample may be carry-over from other donors' samples. The sample taken for sequencing was naive CXCR3+ CD8+ T cells from blood. Subset defined: CD45RO-CCR7+CD27+CD95- naive CD8+ T cells expressing CXCR3 (TNR3+). V gene TRBV2 combines with J gene TRBJ2-1; TCRdb's assignment of TRBD2 cannot be checked, as there is no DNA. CDR3 sequence: CASSEATSGFYNEQFF. Together with reference TRBV2 and TRBJ2-1, the CDR3 gives the full variable domain: EPEVTQTPSHQVTQMGQEVILRCVPISNHLYFYWYRQILGQKVEFLVSFYNNEISEKSEIFDDQFSVERPDGSNFTLKIRSTKLEDSAMYFCASSEATSGFYNEQFFGPGTRLTVL.